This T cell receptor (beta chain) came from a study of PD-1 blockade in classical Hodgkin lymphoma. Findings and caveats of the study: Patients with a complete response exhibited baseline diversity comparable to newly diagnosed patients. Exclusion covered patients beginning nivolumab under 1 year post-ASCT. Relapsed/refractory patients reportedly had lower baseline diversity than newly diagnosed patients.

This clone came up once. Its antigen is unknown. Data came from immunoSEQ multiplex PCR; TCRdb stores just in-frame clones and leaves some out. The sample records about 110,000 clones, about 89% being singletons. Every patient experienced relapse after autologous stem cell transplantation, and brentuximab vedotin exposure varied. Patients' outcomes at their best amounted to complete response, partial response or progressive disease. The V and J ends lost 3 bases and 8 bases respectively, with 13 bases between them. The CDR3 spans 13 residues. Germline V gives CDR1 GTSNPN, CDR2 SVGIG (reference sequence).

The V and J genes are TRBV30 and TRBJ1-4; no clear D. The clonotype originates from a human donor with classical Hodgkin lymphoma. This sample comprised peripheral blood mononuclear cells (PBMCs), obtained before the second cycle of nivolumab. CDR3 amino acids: CAWSSRFGEKLFF. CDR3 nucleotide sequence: TGTGCCTGGAGCTCGAGATTCGGGGAAAAACTGTTTTTT.